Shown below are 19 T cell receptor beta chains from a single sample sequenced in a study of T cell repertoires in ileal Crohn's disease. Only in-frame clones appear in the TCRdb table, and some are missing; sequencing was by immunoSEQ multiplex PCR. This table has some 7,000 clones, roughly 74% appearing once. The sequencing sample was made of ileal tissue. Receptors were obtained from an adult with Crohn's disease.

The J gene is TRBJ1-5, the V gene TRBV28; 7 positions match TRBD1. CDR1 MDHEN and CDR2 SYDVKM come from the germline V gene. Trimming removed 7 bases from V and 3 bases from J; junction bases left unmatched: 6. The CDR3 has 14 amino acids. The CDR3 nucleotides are TGTGCCAGCACCACAGGACAGGACAATCAGCCCCAGCATTTT. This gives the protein CASTTGQDNQPQHF.

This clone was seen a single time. The CDR3 coding sequence is TGCGCCAGCAGCCAAGGTCATAGCAATCAGCCCCAGCATTTT. Translated, it gives CASSQGHSNQPQHF. The rearrangement uses TRBV4-3 and TRBJ1-5; no reliable D call. Deletions cut 1 base from V and 0 bases from J, with 4 bases between. Germline V gene data show CDR1 as LGHNA and CDR2 as YSLEER. There are 14 residues in the CDR3.

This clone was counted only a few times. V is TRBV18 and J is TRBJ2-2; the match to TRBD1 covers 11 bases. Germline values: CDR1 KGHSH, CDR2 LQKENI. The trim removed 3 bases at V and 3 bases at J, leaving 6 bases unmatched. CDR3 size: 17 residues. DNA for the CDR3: TGTGCCAGCTCACCTCTACGGGACAGGGGGTACACCGGGGAGCTGTTTTTT. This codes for CASSPLRDRGYTGELFF.

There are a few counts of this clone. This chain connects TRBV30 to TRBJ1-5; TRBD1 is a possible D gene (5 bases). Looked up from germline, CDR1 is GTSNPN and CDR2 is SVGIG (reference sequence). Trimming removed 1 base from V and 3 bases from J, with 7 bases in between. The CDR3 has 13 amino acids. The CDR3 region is CAWSAGINQPQHF. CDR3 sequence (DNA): TGTGCCTGGAGTGCAGGGATCAATCAGCCCCAGCATTTT.

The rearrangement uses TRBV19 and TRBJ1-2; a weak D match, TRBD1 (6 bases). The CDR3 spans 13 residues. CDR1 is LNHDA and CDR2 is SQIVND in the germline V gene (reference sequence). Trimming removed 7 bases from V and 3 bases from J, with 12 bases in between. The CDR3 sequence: CASIRGGDYGYTF. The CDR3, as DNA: TGTGCCAGTATCAGAGGGGGTGACTATGGCTACACCTTC.

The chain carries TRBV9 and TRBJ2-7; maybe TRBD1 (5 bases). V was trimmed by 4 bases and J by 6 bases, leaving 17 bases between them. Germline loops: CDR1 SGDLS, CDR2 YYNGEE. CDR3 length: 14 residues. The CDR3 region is CASSIRGREGEQYF. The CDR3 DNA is TGTGCCAGCAGCATCAGAGGCAGGGAAGGCGAGCAGTACTTC.

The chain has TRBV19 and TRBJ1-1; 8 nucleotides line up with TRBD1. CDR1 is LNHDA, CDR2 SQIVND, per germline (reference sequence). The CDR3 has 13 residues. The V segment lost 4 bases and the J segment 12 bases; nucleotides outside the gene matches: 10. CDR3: CASSRGQGGYTFF. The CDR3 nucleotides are TGTGCCAGTAGTAGAGGACAGGGCGGGTACACTTTCTTT.

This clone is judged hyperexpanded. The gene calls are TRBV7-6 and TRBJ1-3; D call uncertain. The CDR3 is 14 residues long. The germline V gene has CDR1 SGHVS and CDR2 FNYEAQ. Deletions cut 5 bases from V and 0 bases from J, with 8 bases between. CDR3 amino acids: CASSLQSSGNTIYF. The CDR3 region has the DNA TGTGCCAGCAGCCTACAGAGCTCTGGAAACACCATATATTTT. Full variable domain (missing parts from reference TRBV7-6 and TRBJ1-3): GAGVSQSPRYKVTKRGQDVALRCDPISGHVSLYWYRQALGQGPEFLTYFNYEAQQDKSGLPNDRFSAERPEGSISTLTIQRTEQRDSAMYRCASSLQSSGNTIYFGEGSWLTVV.

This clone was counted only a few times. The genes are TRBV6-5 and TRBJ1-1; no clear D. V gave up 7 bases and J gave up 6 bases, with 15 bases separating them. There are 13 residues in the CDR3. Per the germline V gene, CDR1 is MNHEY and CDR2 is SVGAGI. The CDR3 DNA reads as TGTGCCAGCAATTTACTAGCGGCCGCTGAAGCTTTCTTT. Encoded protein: CASNLLAAAEAFF.

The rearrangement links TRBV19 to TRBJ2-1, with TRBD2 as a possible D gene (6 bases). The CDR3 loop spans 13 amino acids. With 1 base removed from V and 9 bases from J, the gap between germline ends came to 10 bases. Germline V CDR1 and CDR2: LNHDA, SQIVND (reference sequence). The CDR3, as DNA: TGTGCCAGTAGTATAGCCGGGGGTGCTGAGCAGTTCTTC. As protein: CASSIAGGAEQFF.

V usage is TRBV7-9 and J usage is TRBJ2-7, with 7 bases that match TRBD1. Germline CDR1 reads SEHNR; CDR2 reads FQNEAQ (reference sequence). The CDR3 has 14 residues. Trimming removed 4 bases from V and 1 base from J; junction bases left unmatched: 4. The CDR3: CASSSSTGSYEQYF. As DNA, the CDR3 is TGTGCCAGCAGCTCGTCGACAGGGTCCTACGAGCAGTACTTC.

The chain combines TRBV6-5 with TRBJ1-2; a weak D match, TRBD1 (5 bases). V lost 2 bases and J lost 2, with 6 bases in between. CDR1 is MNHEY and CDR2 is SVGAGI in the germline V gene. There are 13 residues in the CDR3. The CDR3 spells CASSYTGNYGYTF. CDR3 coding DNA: TGTGCCAGCAGTTACACAGGCAACTATGGCTACACCTTC.

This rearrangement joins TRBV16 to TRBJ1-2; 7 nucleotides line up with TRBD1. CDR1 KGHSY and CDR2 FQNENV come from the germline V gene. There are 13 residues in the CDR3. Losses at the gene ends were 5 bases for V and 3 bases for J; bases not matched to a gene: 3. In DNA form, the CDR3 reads TGTGCCAGCAGCGTCGACAGGGACTATGGCTACACCTTC. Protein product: CASSVDRDYGYTF.

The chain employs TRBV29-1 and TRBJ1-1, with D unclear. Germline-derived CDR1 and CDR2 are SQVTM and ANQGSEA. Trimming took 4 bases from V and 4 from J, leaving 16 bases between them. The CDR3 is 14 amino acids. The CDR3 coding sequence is TGCAGCGTTGGTTATTCCTCGGTCTTCACTGAAGCTTTCTTT. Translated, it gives CSVGYSSVFTEAFF. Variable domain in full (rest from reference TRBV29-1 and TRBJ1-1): SAVISQKPSRDICQRGTSLTIQCQVDSQVTMMFWYRQQPGQSLTLIATANQGSEATYESGFVIDKFPISRPNLTFSTLTVSNMSPEDSSIYLCSVGYSSVFTEAFFGQGTRLTVV.

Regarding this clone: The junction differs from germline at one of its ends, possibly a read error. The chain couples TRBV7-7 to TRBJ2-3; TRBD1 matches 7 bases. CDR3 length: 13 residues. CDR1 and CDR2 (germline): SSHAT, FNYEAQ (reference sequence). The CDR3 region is CASSTGVTDTQYF. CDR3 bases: TGTGCTAGCAGCACAGGGGTAACAGATACGCAGTATTTT.

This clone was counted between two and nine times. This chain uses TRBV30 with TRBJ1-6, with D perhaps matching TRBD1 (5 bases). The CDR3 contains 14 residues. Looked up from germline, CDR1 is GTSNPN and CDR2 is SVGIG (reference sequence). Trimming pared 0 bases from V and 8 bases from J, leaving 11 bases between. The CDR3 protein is CAWSVDSYYSPLHF. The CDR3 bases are TGTGCCTGGAGTGTAGACAGCTACTATTCACCCCTCCACTTT.

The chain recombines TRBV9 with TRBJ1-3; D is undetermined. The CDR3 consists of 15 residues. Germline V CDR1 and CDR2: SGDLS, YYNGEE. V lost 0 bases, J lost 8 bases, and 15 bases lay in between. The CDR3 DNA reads TGTGCCAGCAGCGTAGTCGAGGGCGGGTGGGACACCATATATTTT. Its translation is CASSVVEGGWDTIYF.

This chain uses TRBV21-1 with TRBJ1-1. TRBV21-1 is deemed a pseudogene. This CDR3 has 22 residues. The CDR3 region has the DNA TGTGCCAGCATTACTCCGGAGGCTCGAAGGGCTCTAACCACCCTCTTAGGCACTGAAGCTTTCTTT. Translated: CASITPEARRALTTLLGTEAFF.

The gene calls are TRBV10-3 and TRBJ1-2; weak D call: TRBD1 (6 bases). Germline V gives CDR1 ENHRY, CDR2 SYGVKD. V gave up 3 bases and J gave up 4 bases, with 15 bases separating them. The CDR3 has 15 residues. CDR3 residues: CAISERDIESYGYTF. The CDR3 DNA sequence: TGTGCCATCAGTGAAAGGGACATCGAAAGCTATGGCTACACCTTC.